These 7 T cell receptor beta chains were sequenced from one sample in a study of T cell responses to AZD1222 COVID-19 vaccine. Profiled with immunoSEQ multiplex PCR; TCRdb holds only in-frame clones, not every one. The sample holds 90,000 to 110,000 clones, about 89% seen once. The sequences come from peripheral blood, collected 28 days after the second AZD1222 dose. These receptors were taken from an adult who received the AZD1222 COVID-19 vaccine.

This clone is medium-sized in the sample. The J gene is TRBJ1-2, the V gene TRBV4-2, with D perhaps TRBD1 (5 bases). Deletions cut 0 bases from V and 6 bases from J, with 14 bases between. This CDR3 is built from 15 residues. CDR1 and CDR2 from the germline V gene are LGHNA and YNFKEQ. The CDR3 spells CASSQDREGLDGYTF. The CDR3 bases are TGTGCCAGCAGCCAAGATCGGGAGGGGCTGGATGGCTACACCTTC.

The CDR3 protein is CASSLGTGPKAFF. The CDR3 DNA sequence: TGTGCCAGCAGCCTCGGGACAGGCCCCAAAGCTTTCTTT. The V call is TRBV3-1 (or the pseudogene TRBV3-2), the J call TRBJ1-1, with TRBD1 identical over 8 bases. Looked up from germline, CDR1 is LGHDT and CDR2 is YNNKEL (reference sequence). V was pared by 4 bases and J by 9 bases, with 7 bases of the junction left unmatched. The CDR3 is made up of 13 amino acids.

This chain joins TRBV7-3 and TRBJ2-1, with 8 nucleotides matching TRBD2. CDR1 is SGHTA and CDR2 is FQGTGA in the germline V gene. J gave up 4 bases and V 2 bases, and 4 bases lay outside the gene matches. This CDR3 is 15 amino acids long. DNA for the CDR3: TGTGCCAGCAGCTTAGCAGCGGGAGTATACAATGAGCAGTTCTTC. Amino acid sequence: CASSLAAGVYNEQFF.

The V call is TRBV7-9, the J call TRBJ2-7; TRBD1 matches at 8 bases. From germline, CDR1 is SEHNR and CDR2 FQNEAQ (reference sequence). Unmatched junction bases numbered 12, after V lost 2 bases and J lost 12 bases. The CDR3 runs to 14 residues. DNA of the CDR3: TGTGCCAGCAGCTTAAATCAGGACAGGGCCGCCCCGTACTTC. Its protein is CASSLNQDRAAPYF.

The chain links TRBV7-9 to TRBJ2-7; TRBD2 aligns across 7 bases. J was trimmed by 4 bases and V by 3 bases; bases with no gene match: 9. This CDR3 has 15 residues. The germline V gene has CDR1 SEHNR and CDR2 FQNEAQ (reference sequence). CDR3 sequence (DNA): TGTGCCAGCAGCTTGGGGGGGATAGGGCATTACGAGCAGTACTTC. This codes for CASSLGGIGHYEQYF.

CDR3 in amino acids: CASSDGETEAFF. CDR3 nucleotide sequence: TGTGCCAGCAGCGACGGGGAGACTGAAGCTTTCTTT. This chain joins TRBV9 and TRBJ1-1; no definite D call. Trimming removed 3 bases at V and 5 bases at J, with 8 bases between. CDR1 SGDLS and CDR2 YYNGEE come from the germline V gene. This CDR3 is built from 12 residues.

The gene calls are TRBV4-2 and TRBJ2-3, with TRBD1 as a possible D gene (5 bases). This CDR3 has 15 amino acids. Trimming took off 1 base at V and 0 bases at J, with 8 bases between the two ends. Germline loops: CDR1 LGHNA, CDR2 YNFKEQ. CDR3 nucleotides: TGTGCCAGCAGCCAAGTTGGGGCCAGCACAGATACGCAGTATTTT. This gives the protein CASSQVGASTDTQYF.